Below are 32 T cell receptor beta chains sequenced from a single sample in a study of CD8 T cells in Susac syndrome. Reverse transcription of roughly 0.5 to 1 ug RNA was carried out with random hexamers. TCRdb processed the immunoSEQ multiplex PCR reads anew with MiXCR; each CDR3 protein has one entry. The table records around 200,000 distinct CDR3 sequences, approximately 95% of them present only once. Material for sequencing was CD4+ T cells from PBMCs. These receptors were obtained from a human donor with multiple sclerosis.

The CDR3 DNA sequence: TGTGCCTGGAGTTTGGGGCTTACAGATACGCAGTATTTT. Encoded protein: CAWSLGLTDTQYF. The genes are TRBV30 and TRBJ2-3, with D perhaps TRBD1 (5 bases). The V gene's germline CDR1 is GTSNPN and CDR2 SVGIG (reference sequence). The V and J ends lost 2 bases and 3 bases respectively, with 9 bases between them. CDR3 length equals 13 residues.

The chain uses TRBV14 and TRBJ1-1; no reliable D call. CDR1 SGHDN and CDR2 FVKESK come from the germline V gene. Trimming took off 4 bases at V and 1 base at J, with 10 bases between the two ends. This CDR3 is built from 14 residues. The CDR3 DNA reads TGTGCCAGCAGCCTAGCTAGGAAGAACACTGAAGCTTTCTTT. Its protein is CASSLARKNTEAFF. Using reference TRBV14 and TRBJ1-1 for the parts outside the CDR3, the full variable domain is EAGVTQFPSHSVIEKGQTVTLRCDPISGHDNLYWYRRVMGKEIKFLLHFVKESKQDESGMPNNRFLAERTGGTYSTLKVQPAELEDSGVYFCASSLARKNTEAFFGQGTRLTVV.

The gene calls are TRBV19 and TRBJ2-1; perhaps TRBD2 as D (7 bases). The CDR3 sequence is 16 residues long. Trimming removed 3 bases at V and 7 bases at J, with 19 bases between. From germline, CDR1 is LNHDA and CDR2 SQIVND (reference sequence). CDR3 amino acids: CASSMNRGAISNEQFF. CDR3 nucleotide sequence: TGTGCCAGTAGTATGAATCGGGGGGCAATATCTAATGAGCAGTTCTTC.

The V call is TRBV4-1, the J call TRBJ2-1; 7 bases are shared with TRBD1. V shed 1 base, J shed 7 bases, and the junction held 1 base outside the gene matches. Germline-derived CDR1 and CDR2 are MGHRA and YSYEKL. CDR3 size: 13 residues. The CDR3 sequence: CASSQATGNEQFF. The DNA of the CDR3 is TGCGCCAGCAGCCAAGCGACAGGGAATGAGCAGTTCTTC.

CDR3: CASSAGGPVDEQFF. CDR3 nucleotide sequence: TGTGCCAGCTCAGCGGGGGGGCCAGTAGATGAGCAGTTCTTC. The J gene is TRBJ2-1, the V gene TRBV18; 9 nucleotides line up with TRBD2. CDR1 KGHSH and CDR2 LQKENI come from the germline V gene. There are 14 residues in the CDR3. V trimming: 5 bases; J trimming: 8 bases; junction bases outside the gene matches: 7.

Here the CDR3 DNA reads TGTGCCAGCAGCGTATCGACCAAGGGCGAGCAGTACTTC. This gives the protein CASSVSTKGEQYF. V gene TRBV9 combines with J gene TRBJ2-7; unclear D gene. Germline loops: CDR1 SGDLS, CDR2 YYNGEE. The CDR3 has 13 residues. Between the trimmed V and J ends, which lost 1 base and 6 bases, there was a span of 11 bases.

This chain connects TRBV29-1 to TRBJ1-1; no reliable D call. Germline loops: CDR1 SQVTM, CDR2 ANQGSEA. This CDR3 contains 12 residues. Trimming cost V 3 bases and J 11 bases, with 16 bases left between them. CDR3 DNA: TGCAGCGTTGAGAGAGGCGGACGGTCTGCTTTCTTT. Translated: CSVERGGRSAFF.

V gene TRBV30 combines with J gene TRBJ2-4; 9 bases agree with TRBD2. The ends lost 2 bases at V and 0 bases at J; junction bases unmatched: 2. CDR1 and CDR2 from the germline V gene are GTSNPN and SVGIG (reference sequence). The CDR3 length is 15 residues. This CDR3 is CAWSLRGGAKNIQYF. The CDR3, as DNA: TGTGCCTGGAGTCTGCGGGGGGGAGCCAAAAACATTCAGTACTTC. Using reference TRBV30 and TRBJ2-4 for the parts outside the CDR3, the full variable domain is SQTIHQWPATLVQPVGSPLSLECTVEGTSNPNLYWYRQAAGRGLQLLFYSVGIGQISSEVPQNLSASRPQDRQFILSSKKLLLSDSGFYLCAWSLRGGAKNIQYFGAGTRLSVL.

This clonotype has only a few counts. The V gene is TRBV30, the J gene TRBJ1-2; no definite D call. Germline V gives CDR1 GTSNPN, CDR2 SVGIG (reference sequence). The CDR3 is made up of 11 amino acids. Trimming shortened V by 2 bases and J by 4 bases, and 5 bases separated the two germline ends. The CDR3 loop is CAWSLGYGYTF. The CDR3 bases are TGTGCCTGGAGTTTGGGCTATGGCTACACCTTC.

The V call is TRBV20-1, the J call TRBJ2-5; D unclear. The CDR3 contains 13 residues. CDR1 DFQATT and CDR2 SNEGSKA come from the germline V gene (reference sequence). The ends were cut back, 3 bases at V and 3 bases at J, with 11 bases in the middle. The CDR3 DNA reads TGCAGTGCTAGTTACATAAGGGAAGAGACCCAGTACTTC. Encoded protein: CSASYIREETQYF.

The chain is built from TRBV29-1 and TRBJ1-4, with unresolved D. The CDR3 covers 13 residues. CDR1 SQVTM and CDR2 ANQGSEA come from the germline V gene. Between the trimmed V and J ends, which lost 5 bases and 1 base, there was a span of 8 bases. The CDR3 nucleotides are TGCAGCGTTACAGACCGAACTAATGAAAAACTGTTTTTT. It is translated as CSVTDRTNEKLFF.

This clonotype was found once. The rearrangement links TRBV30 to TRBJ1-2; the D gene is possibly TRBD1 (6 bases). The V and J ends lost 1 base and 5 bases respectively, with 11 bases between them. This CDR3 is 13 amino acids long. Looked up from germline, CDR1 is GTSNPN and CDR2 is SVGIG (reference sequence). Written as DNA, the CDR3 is TGTGCCTGGAGTGACAGGGTAGAATATGGCTACACCTTC. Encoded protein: CAWSDRVEYGYTF.

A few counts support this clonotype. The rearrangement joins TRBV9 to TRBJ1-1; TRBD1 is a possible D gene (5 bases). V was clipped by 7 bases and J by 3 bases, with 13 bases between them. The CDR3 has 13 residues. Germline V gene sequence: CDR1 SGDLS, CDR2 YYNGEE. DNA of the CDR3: TGTGCCAGCTCACCCCGGGGGGACACTGAAGCTTTCTTT. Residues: CASSPRGDTEAFF.

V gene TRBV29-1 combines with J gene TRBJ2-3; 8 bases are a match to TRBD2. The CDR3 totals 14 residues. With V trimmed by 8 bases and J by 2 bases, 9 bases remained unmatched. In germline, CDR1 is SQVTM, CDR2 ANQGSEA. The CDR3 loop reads CSLKRGSLTDTQYF. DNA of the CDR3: TGCAGCTTGAAGCGGGGGTCCCTCACAGATACGCAGTATTTT.

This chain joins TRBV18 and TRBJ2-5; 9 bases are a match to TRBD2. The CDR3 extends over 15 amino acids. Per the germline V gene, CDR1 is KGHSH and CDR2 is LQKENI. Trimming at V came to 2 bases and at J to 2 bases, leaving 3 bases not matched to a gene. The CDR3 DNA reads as TGTGCCAGCTCACCAATCCTAGCGGGGCAAGAGACCCAGTACTTC. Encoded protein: CASSPILAGQETQYF. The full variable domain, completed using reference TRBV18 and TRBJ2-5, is NAGVMQNPRHLVRRRGQEARLRCSPMKGHSHVYWYRQLPEEGLKFMVYLQKENIIDESGMPKERFSAEFPKEGPSILRIQQVVRGDSAAYFCASSPILAGQETQYFGPGTRLLVL.

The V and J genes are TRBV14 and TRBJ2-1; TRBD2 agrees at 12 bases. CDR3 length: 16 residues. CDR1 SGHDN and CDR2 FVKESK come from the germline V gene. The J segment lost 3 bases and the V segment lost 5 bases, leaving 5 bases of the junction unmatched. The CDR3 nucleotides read TGTGCCAGCAGCTCACTGACTAGCGGGGGCTACAATGAGCAGTTCTTC. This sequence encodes CASSSLTSGGYNEQFF.

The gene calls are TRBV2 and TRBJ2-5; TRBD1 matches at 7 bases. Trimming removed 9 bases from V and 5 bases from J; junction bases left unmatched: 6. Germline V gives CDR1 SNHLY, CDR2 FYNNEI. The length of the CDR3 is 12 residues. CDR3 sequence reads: CARMTGSETQYF. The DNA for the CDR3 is TGTGCCAGAATGACAGGGTCGGAGACCCAGTACTTC.

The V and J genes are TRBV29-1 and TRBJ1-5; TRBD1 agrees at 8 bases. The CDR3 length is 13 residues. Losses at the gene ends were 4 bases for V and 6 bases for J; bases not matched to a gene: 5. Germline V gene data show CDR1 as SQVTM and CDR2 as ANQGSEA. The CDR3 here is CSVGAGGFQPQHF. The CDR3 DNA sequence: TGCAGCGTTGGGGCAGGGGGCTTTCAGCCCCAGCATTTT.

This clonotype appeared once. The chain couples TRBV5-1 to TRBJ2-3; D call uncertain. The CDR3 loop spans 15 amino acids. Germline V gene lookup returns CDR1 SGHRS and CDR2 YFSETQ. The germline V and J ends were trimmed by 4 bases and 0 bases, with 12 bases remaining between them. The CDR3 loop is CASSHSQGSTDTQYF. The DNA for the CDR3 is TGCGCCAGCAGCCATAGCCAAGGGAGCACAGATACGCAGTATTTT.

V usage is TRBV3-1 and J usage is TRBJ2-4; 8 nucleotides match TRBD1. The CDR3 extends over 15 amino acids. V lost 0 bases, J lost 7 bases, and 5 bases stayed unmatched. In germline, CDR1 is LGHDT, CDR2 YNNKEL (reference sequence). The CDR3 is CASSQEGRGQNIQYF. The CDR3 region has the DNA TGTGCCAGCAGCCAAGAGGGCAGGGGGCAGAACATTCAGTACTTC. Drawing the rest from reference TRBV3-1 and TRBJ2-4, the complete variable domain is DTAVSQTPKYLVTQMGNDKSIKCEQNLGHDTMYWYKQDSKKFLKIMFSYNNKELIINETVPNRFSPKSPDKAHLNLHINSLELGDSAVYFCASSQEGRGQNIQYFGAGTRLSVL.

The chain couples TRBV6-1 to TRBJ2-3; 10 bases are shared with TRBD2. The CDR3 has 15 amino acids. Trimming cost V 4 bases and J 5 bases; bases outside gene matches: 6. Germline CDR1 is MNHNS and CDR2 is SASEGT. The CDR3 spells CASSASGGPQDTQYF. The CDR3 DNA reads TGTGCCAGCAGTGCTAGCGGGGGCCCTCAAGATACGCAGTATTTT.

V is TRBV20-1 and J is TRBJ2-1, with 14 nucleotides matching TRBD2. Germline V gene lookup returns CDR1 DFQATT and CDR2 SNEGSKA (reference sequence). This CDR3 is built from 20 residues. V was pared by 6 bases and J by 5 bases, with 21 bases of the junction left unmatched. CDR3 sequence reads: CSAHHPRLAGGPVQDNEQFF. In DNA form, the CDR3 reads TGCAGTGCCCACCACCCTAGACTAGCGGGGGGGCCAGTTCAGGACAATGAGCAGTTCTTC.

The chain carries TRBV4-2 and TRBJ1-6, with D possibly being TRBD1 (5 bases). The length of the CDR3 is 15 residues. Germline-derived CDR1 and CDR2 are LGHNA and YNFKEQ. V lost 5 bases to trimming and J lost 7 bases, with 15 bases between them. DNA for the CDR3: TGTGCCAGCAGCGGAGACCAGGGAACCAATTCACCCCTCCACTTT. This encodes CASSGDQGTNSPLHF.

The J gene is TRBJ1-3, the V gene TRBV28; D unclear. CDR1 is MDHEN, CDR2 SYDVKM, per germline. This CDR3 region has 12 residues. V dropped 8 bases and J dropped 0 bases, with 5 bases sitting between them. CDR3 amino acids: CASSASGNTIYF. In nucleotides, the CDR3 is TGTGCCAGCTCGGCCTCTGGAAACACCATATATTTT.

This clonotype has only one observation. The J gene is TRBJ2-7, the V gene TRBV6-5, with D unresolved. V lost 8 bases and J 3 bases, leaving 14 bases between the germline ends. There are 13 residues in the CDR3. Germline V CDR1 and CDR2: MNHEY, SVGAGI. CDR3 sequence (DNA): TGTGCCAGCCGGCGGTCCATTGGCTACGAGCAGTACTTC. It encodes CASRRSIGYEQYF.

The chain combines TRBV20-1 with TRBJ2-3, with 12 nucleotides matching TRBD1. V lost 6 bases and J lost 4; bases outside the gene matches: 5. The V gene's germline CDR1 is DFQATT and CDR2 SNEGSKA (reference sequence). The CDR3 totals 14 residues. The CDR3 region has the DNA TGCAGTGCCCCGGGACAGGGGGCCGCAGATACGCAGTATTTT. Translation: CSAPGQGAADTQYF.

CDR3 coding DNA: TGTGCCAGCAGCCAAGAAGGAAGTCTCTACAATGAGCAGTTCTTC. The encoded protein is CASSQEGSLYNEQFF. This chain connects TRBV3-1 to TRBJ2-1; D ambiguous. The CDR3 runs to 15 residues. Trimming removed 0 bases from V and 3 bases from J, with 9 bases in between. Germline assignment: CDR1 LGHDT and CDR2 YNNKEL (reference sequence).

The CDR3 DNA reads as TGTGCCAGTAGTATGGGTGGCGGACCTTCTCAAGAGACCCAGTACTTC. Translating it yields CASSMGGGPSQETQYF. V usage is TRBV19 and J usage is TRBJ2-5, with D hard to call. The CDR3 totals 16 residues. Germline values: CDR1 LNHDA, CDR2 SQIVND (reference sequence). V was cut by 3 bases and J by 2 bases, with 16 bases left in between.

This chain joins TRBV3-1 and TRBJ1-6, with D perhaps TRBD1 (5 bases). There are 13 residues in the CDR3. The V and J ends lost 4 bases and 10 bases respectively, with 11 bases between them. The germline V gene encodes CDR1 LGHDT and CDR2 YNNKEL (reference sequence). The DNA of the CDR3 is TGTGCCAGCAGCCTAGGGGCGGGGTCACCCCTCCACTTT. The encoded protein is CASSLGAGSPLHF.

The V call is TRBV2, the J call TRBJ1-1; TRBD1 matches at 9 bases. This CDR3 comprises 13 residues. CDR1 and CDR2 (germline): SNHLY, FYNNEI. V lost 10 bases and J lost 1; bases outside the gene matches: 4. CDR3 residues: CATKQGANTEAFF. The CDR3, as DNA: TGTGCCACCAAACAGGGGGCGAACACTGAAGCTTTCTTT. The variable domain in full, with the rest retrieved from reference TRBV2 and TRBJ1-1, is EPEVTQTPSHQVTQMGQEVILRCVPISNHLYFYWYRQILGQKVEFLVSFYNNEISEKSEIFDDQFSVERPDGSNFTLKIRSTKLEDSAMYFCATKQGANTEAFFGQGTRLTVV.

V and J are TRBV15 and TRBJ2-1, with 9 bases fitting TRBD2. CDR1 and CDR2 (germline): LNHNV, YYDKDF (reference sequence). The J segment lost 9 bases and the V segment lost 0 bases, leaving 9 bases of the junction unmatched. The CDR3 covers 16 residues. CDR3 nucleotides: TGTGCCACCAGCAGAGACTATGCGGGGGGGATAGTTGAGCAGTTCTTC. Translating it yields CATSRDYAGGIVEQFF.

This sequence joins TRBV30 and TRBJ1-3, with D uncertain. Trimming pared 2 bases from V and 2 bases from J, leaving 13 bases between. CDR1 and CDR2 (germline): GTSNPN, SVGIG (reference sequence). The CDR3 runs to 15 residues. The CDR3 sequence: CAWSRGPTAGNTIYF. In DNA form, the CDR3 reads TGTGCCTGGAGTCGAGGCCCGACTGCTGGAAACACCATATATTTT.